The entry that follows covers one T cell receptor (beta chain) sequence. Its antigen is unknown. V was pared by 4 bases and J by 1 base, with 7 bases of the junction left unmatched. The CDR3 extends over 16 amino acids. Looked up from germline, CDR1 is SGHDN and CDR2 is FVKESK. Everyone who donated was a Caucasian adult who lived in Nashville, Tennessee. In the original workflow: There were no quality scores in the junction-only immunoSEQ sequences, so filtering differed. Clones were sequenced by immunoSEQ multiplex PCR, and TCRdb holds only the in-frame ones, with some missing. V and J calls and clone size follow that table, whereas D and trimming were derived from the DNA. Found here are about 2.4 million clones, 90% to 95% of them singletons; the top ten hold roughly 0.39%. The sample comes from a study of shared clonotypes between healthy human individuals. Findings and limits, study-wide: Sequencing depth was expected to affect clonotype sharing among donors. Non-shared clonotypes displayed generation probabilities falling below those of clonotypes present in all four donors.

The V call is TRBV14, the J call TRBJ2-7, with 10 positions matching TRBD2. Sequencing input: naive CD4+ T cells from PBMCs. Subset specified: CD45RA+ positively selected. The TCR was taken from a young man in good health. Some clones in this sample may be carry-over from other donors' samples. The CDR3: CASSPHSGRFSYEQYF. The CDR3, as DNA: TGTGCCAGCAGCCCACATAGCGGGAGGTTTTCCTACGAGCAGTACTTC.